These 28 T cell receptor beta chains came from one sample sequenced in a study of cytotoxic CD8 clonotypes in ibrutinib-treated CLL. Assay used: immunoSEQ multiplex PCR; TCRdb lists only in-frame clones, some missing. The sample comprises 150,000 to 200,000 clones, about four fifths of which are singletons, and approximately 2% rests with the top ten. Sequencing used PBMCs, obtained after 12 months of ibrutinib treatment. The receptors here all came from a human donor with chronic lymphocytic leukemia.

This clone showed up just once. CDR3 amino acids: CASKGASNQPQHF. In nucleotides, the CDR3 is TGTGCCAGCAAGGGGGCTAGCAATCAGCCCCAGCATTTT. The chain carries TRBV6-5 and TRBJ1-5; 7 positions agree with TRBD1. There are 13 residues in the CDR3. CDR1 is MNHEY, CDR2 SVGAGI, per germline. Unmatched junction bases numbered 0, after V lost 7 bases and J lost 0 bases.

CDR3: CASSLVDGGTYEQYF. The CDR3 DNA reads as TGTGCCAGCAGCTTAGTTGACGGCGGGACCTACGAGCAGTACTTC. This chain connects TRBV11-2 to TRBJ2-7; a possible D gene is TRBD2 (6 bases). The CDR3 length is 15 residues. Germline loops: CDR1 SGHAT, CDR2 FQNNGV. Trimming cost V 1 base and J 2 bases, with 12 bases left between them. Using reference TRBV11-2 and TRBJ2-7 for the parts outside the CDR3, the full variable domain is EAGVAQSPRYKIIEKRQSVAFWCNPISGHATLYWYQQILGQGPKLLIQFQNNGVVDDSQLPKDRFSAERLKGVDSTLKIQPAKLEDSAVYLCASSLVDGGTYEQYFGPGTRLTVT.

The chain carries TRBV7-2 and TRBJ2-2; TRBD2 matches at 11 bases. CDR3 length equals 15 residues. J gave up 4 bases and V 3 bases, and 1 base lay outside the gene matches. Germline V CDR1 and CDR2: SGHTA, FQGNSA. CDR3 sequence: CASSLGLAATGELFF. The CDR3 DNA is TGTGCCAGCAGCTTGGGACTAGCGGCCACCGGGGAGCTGTTTTTT. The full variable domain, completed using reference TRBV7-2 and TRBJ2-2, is GAGVSQSPSNKVTEKGKDVELRCDPISGHTALYWYRQSLGQGLEFLIYFQGNSAPDKSGLPSDRFSAERTGGSVSTLTIQRTQQEDSAVYLCASSLGLAATGELFFGEGSRLTVL.

The CDR3 DNA sequence: TGTGCCAGCAGCTTAGCCGCAGGGAGCTCTGGGGCCAACGTCCTGACTTTC. This translates into CASSLAAGSSGANVLTF. The J gene is TRBJ2-6, the V gene TRBV7-7; TRBD1 or TRBD2 may be the D gene (5 bases each). Germline lookup yields CDR1 SSHAT and CDR2 FNYEAQ (reference sequence). The germline V and J ends were trimmed by 0 bases and 0 bases, with 9 bases remaining between them. The CDR3 contains 17 residues.

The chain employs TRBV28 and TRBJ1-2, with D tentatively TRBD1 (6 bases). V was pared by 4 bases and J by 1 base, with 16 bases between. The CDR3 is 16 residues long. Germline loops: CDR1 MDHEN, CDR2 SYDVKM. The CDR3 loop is CASSSPASQGNYGYTF. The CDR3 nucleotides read TGTGCCAGCAGTTCGCCGGCCTCACAGGGTAACTATGGCTACACCTTC.

Written as DNA, the CDR3 is TGTGCCAGCAGTTTAGGGGGACGGTACTACAATGAGCAGTTCTTC. Protein sequence: CASSLGGRYYNEQFF. The rearrangement uses TRBV28 and TRBJ2-1; TRBD1 or TRBD2 may be the D gene (5 bases each). V lost 2 bases, J lost 3 bases, and 11 bases lay in between. CDR1 MDHEN and CDR2 SYDVKM come from the germline V gene. This CDR3 contains 15 residues.

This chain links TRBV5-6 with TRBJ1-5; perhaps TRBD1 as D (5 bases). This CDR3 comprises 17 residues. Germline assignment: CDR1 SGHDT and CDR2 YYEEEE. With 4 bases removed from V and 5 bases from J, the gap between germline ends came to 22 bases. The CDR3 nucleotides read TGTGCCAGCAGCAACTACATAACCGGGACCGATTATCAGCCCCAGCATTTT. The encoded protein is CASSNYITGTDYQPQHF.

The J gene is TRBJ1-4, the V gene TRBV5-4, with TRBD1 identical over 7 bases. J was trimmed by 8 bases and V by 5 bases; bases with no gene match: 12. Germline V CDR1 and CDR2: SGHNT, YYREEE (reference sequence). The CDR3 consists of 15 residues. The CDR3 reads CASSHTGAGDEKLFF. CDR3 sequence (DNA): TGTGCCAGCAGTCATACAGGGGCAGGGGACGAAAAACTGTTTTTT.

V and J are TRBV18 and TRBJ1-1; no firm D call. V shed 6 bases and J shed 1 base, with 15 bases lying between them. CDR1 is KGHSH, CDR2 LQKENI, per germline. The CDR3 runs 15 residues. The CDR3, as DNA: TGTGCCAGCTCTACGGGGTCTCTGTCGAACACTGAAGCTTTCTTT. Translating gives CASSTGSLSNTEAFF.

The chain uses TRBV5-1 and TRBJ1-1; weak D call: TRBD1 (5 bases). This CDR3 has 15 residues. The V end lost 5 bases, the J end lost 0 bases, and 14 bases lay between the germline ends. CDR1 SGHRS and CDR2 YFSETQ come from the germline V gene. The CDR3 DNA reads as TGCGCCAGCAGGCAAACCGGGGACCTGAACACTGAAGCTTTCTTT. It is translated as CASRQTGDLNTEAFF.

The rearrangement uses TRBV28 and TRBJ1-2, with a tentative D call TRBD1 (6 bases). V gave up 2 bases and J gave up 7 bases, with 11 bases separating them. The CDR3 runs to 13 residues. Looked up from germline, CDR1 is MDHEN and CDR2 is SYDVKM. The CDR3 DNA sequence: TGTGCCAGCAGTTTACGGCAGGGGCTTGGCTACACCTTC. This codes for CASSLRQGLGYTF.

The CDR3 loop reads CASSSGAGGPRELFF. CDR3 DNA: TGTGCCAGCAGTTCGGGGGCGGGAGGGCCCCGGGAGCTGTTTTTT. This chain uses TRBV28 with TRBJ2-2, with TRBD2 identical over 9 bases. The CDR3 has 15 residues. V was pared by 4 bases and J by 9 bases, with 9 bases of the junction left unmatched. From germline, CDR1 is MDHEN and CDR2 SYDVKM. Based on the CDR3 plus reference TRBV28 and TRBJ2-2, the full variable domain is DVKVTQSSRYLVKRTGEKVFLECVQDMDHENMFWYRQDPGLGLRLIYFSYDVKMKEKGDIPEGYSVSREKKERFSLILESASTNQTSMYLCASSSGAGGPRELFFGEGSRLTVL.

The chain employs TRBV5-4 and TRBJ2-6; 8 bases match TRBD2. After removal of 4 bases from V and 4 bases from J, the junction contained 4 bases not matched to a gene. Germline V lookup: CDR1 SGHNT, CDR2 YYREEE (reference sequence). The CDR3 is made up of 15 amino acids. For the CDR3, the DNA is TGTGCCAGCAGCCAAGCGGGGGACGGGGCCAACGTCCTGACTTTC. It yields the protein CASSQAGDGANVLTF.

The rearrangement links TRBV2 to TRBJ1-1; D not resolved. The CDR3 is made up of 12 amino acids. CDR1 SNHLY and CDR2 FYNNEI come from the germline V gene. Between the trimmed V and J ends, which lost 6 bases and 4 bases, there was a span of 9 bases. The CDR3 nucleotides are TGTGCCAGCAGGCGTGAGTTCACTGAAGCTTTCTTT. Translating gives CASRREFTEAFF.

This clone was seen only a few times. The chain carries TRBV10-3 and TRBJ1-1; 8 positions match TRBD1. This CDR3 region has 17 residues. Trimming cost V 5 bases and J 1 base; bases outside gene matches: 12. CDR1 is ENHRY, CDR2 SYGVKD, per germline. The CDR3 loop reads CAISTDRGLLRNTEAFF. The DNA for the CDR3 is TGTGCCATCAGTACCGACAGGGGTCTATTACGGAACACTGAAGCTTTCTTT.

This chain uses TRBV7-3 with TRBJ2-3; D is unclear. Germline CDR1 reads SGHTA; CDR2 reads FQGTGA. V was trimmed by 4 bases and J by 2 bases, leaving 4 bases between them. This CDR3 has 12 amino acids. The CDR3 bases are TGTGCCAGCAGCTCCTTCACAGATACGCAGTATTTT. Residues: CASSSFTDTQYF.

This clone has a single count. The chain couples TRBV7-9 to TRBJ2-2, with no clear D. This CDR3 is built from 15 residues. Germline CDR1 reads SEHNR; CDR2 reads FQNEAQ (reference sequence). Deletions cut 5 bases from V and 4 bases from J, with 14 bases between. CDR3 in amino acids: CASSQGIGGTGELFF. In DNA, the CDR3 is TGTGCCAGCAGCCAAGGAATAGGTGGCACCGGGGAGCTGTTTTTT.

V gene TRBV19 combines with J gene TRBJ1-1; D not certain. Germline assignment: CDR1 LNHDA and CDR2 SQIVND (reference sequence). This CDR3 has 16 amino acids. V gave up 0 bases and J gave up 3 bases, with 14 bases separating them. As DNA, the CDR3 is TGTGCCAGTAGTATAGATGTCAATCGCGGTCACACTGAAGCTTTCTTT. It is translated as CASSIDVNRGHTEAFF.

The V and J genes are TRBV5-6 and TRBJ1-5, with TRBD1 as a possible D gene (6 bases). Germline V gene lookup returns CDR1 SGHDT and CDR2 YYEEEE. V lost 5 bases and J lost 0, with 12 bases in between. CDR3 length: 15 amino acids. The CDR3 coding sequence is TGTGCCAGCAGTTCGAGGGGGTATAGCAATCAGCCCCAGCATTTT. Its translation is CASSSRGYSNQPQHF.

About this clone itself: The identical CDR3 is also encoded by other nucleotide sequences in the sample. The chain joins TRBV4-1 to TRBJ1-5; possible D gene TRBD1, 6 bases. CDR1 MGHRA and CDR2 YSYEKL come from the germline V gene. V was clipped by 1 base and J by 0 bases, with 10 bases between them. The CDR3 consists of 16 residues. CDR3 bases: TGCGCCAGCAGCCAAGTCCTGACAGGTAGCAATCAGCCCCAGCATTTT. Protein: CASSQVLTGSNQPQHF.

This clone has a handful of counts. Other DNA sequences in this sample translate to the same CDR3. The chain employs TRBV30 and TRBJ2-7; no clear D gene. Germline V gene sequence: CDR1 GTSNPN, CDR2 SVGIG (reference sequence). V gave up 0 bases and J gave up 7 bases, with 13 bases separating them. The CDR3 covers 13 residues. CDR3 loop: CAWSVGWVREQYF. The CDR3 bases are TGTGCCTGGAGTGTTGGTTGGGTTCGGGAGCAGTACTTC.

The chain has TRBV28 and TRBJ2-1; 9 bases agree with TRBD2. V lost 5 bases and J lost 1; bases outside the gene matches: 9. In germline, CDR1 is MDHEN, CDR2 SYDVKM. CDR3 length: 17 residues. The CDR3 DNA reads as TGTGCCAGCAGTCCGGACGGGACTAGCAAGTCCTACAATGAGCAGTTCTTC. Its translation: CASSPDGTSKSYNEQFF. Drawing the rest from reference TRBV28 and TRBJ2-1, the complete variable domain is DVKVTQSSRYLVKRTGEKVFLECVQDMDHENMFWYRQDPGLGLRLIYFSYDVKMKEKGDIPEGYSVSREKKERFSLILESASTNQTSMYLCASSPDGTSKSYNEQFFGPGTRLTVL.

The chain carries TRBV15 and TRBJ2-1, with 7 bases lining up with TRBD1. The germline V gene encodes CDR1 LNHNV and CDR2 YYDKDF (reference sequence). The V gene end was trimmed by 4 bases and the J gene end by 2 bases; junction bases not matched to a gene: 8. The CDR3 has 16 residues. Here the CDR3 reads CATSIRGSEPYNEQFF. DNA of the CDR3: TGTGCCACCAGCATCAGGGGGAGTGAGCCCTACAATGAGCAGTTCTTC.

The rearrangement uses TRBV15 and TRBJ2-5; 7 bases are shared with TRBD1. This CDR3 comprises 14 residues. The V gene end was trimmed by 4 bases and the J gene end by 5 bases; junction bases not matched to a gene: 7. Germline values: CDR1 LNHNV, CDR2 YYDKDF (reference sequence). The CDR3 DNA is TGTGCCACCAGCATCAGGACAGGTCCTGAGACCCAGTACTTC. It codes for CATSIRTGPETQYF.

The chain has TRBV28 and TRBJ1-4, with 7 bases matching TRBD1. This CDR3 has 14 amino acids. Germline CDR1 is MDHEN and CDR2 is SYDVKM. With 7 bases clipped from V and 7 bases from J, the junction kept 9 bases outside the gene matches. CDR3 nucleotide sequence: TGTGCCAGCATCCTACAGGGGTCGGGTGAAAAACTGTTTTTT. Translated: CASILQGSGEKLFF.

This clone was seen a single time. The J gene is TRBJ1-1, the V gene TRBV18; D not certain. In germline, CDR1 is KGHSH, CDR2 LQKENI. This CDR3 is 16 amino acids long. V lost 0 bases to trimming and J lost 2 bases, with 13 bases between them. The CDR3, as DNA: TGTGCCAGCTCACCACCGGGCAGGCGACTTAACACTGAAGCTTTCTTT. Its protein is CASSPPGRRLNTEAFF.

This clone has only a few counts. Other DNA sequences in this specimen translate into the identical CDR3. In nucleotides, the CDR3 is TGTGCCAGCAGCTTACAGGGAGGTACAGATACGCAGTATTTT. Its protein product is CASSLQGGTDTQYF. J is TRBJ2-3 and V is TRBV7-3, with a possible D match to TRBD2 (6 bases). Trimming shortened V by 2 bases and J by 3 bases, and 9 bases separated the two germline ends. The CDR3 length is 14 residues. CDR1 is SGHTA, CDR2 FQGTGA, per germline.

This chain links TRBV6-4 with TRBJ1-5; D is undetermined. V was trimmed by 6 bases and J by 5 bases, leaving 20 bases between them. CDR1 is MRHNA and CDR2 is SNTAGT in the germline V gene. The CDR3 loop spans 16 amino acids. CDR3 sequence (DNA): TGTGCCAGCAGGACTCAAGTCCCAAATGGGGATCAGCCCCAGCATTTT. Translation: CASRTQVPNGDQPQHF.